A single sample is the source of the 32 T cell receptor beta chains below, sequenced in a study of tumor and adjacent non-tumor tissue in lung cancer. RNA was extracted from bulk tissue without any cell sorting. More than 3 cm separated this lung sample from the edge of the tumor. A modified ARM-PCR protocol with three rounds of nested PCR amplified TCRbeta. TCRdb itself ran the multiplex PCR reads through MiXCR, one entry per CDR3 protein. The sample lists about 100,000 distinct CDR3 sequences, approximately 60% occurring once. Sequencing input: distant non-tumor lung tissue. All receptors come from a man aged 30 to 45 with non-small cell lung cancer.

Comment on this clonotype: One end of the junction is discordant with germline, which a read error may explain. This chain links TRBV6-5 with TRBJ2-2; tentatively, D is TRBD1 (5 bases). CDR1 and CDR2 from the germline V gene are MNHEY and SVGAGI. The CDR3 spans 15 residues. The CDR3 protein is CTSSACDSRSWELFF. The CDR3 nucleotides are TGTACCAGCAGTGCCTGTGACAGCCGATCGTGGGAGCTGTTTTTT.

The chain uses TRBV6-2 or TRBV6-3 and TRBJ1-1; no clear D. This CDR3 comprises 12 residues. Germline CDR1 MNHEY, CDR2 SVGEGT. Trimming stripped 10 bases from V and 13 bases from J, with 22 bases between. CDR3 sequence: CANGPIKGKLFF. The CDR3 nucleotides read TGTGCCAACGGACCCATCAAGGGAAAGCTTTTCTTT.

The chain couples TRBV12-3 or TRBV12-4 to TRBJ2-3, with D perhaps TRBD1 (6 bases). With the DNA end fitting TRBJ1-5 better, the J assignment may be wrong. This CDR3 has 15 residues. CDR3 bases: TGTGCCAGCAGTCTTAGCGGGGGGCCGGGAGATACGCAGCATTTT. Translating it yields CASSLSGGPGDTQHF.

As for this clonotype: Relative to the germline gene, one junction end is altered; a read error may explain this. CDR3 amino acids: CASSYPSGGDEAFF. The CDR3 DNA follows: TGTGCCAGCAGTTACCCTTCAGGGGGAGATGAAGCTTTCTTC. The J gene is TRBJ1-1, the V gene TRBV6-6, with 7 bases that match TRBD1. Germline CDR1 and CDR2: MNHNY and SVGAGI (reference sequence). This CDR3 comprises 14 residues.

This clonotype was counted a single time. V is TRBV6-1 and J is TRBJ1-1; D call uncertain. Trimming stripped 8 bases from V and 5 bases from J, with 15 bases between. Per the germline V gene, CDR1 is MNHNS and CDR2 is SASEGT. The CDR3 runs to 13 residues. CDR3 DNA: TGTGCCAGCCCTCTTACATGGGAAACTGAAGCTTTCTTT. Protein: CASPLTWETEAFF.

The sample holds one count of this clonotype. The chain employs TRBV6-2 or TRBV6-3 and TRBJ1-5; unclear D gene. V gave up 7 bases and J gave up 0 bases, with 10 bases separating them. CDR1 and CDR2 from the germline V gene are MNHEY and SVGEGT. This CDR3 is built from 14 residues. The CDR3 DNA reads TGTGCCAGCACCCCGGACGATAGCAATCAGCCCCAGCATTTT. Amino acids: CASTPDDSNQPQHF.

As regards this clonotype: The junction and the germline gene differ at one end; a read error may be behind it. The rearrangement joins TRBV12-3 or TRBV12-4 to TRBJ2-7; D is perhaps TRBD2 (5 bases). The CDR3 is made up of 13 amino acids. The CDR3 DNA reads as TGTGCCAGCAGTTTAGGTGTGAGGGCCGAGCAGTGCTTC. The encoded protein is CASSLGVRAEQCF.

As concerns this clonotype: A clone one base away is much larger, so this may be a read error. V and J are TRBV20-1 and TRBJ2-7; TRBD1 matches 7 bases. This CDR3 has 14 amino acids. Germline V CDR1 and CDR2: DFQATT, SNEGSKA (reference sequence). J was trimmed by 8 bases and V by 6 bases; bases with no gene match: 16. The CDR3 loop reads CSASPGTVPSKQYF. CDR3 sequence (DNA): TGCAGTGCCTCCCCCGGGACAGTCCCGTCCAAGCAGTACTTC.

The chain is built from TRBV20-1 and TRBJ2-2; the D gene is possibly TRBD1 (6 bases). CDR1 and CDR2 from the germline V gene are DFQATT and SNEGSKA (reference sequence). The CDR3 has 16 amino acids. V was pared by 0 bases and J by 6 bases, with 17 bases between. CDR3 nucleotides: TGCAGTGCTAGAGATCAGGGGCAGGGTCTAGCCGGGGAGCTGTTTTTT. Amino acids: CSARDQGQGLAGELFF.

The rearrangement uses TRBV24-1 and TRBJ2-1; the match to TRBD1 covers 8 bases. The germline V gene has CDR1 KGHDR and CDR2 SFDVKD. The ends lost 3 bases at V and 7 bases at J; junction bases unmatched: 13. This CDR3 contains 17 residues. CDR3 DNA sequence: TGTGCCACCAGTGATACCCGGGATCAGGGGGCTTGGAATGAGCAGTTCTTC. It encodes CATSDTRDQGAWNEQFF.

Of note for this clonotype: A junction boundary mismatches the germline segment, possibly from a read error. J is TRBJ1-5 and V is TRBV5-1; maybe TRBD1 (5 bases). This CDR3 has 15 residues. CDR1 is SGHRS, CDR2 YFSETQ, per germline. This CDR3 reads CAGREGPNSNQPQHF. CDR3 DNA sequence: TGCGCCGGCAGAGAGGGGCCAAATAGCAATCAGCCCCAGCATTTT.

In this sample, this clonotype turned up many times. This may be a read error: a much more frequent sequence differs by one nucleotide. CDR3 DNA: TGTGCCAGCAGCTTGACCCCCGGGACAGGGAATTCACCCCTCCACTTT. This translates into CASSLTPGTGNSPLHF. The chain employs TRBV11-2 and TRBJ1-6, with 9 bases that match TRBD1. The CDR3 totals 16 residues. With 3 bases clipped from V and 7 bases from J, the junction kept 7 bases outside the gene matches. Per the germline V gene, CDR1 is SGHAT and CDR2 is FQNNGV.

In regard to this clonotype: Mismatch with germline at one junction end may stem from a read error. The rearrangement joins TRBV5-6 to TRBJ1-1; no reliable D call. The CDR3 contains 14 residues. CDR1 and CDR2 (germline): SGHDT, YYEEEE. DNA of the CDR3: TGTGCCAGCAGCTTGCTTGGGGTATCCACTGAAGTTTTCTTT. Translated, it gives CASSLLGVSTEVFF.

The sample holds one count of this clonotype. CDR3 residues: CASPYSSGVLNEQFF. The CDR3 DNA sequence: TGTGCCAGCCCATACTCTAGCGGAGTGCTAAATGAGCAGTTCTTC. This rearrangement joins TRBV18 to TRBJ2-1, with 7 bases aligning to TRBD2. CDR3 length equals 15 residues. Germline V gene lookup returns CDR1 KGHSH and CDR2 LQKENI. V dropped 8 bases and J dropped 7; count of bases not matched to a gene: 14.

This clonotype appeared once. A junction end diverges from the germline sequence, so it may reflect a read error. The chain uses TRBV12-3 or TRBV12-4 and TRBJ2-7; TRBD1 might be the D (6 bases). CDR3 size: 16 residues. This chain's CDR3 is CASSSGTQGLSYVQYF. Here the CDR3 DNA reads TGTGCCAGCAGTTCAGGCACGCAGGGGCTCTCCTACGTGCAGTACTTC.

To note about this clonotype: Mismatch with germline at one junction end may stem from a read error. The CDR3 loop is CSARAYGGSLSGELFF. The CDR3 DNA sequence: TGTAGTGCTAGAGCCTATGGAGGGAGTCTATCCGGGGAGCTGTTTTTT. The chain couples TRBV20-1 to TRBJ2-2; D might be TRBD2 (6 bases). CDR3 length: 16 amino acids. CDR1 is DFQATT, CDR2 SNEGSKA, per germline (reference sequence).

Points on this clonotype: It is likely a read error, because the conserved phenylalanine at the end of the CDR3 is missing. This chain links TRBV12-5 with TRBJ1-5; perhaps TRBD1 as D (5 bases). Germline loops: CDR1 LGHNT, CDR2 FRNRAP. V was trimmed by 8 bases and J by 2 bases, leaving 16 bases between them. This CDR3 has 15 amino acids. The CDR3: CASTLFGGGNQPQHY. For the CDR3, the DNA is TGTGCTAGTACCCTTTTTGGGGGAGGCAATCAGCCCCAGCATTAT.

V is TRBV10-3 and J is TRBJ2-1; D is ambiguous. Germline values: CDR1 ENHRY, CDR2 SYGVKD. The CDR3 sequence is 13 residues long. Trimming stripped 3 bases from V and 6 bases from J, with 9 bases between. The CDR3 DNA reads TGTGCCATCAGTGATGGAAGGGTCAATGAGCAGTTCTTC. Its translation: CAISDGRVNEQFF.

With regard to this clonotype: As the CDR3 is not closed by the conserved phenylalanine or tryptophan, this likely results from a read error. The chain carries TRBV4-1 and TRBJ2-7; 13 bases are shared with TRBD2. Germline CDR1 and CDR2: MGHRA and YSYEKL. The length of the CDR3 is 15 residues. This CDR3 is CDSSSTSGRDYEQYL. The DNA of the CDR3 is TGCGACAGCAGCTCAACTAGCGGGAGGGACTACGAGCAGTACTTA.

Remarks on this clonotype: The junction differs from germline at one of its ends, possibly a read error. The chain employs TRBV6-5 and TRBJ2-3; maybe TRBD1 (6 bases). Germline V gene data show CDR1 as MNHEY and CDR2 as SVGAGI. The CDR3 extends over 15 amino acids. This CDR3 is CASQRGHRGWDTQYF. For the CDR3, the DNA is TGCGCCAGCCAAAGGGGACACAGAGGCTGGGATACGCAGTATTTT.

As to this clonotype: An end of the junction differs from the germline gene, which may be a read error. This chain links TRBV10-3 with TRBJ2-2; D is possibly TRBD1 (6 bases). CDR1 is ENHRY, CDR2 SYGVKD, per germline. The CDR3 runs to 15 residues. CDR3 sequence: CVISELGADTGELFF. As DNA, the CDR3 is TGTGTCATCAGTGAATTGGGGGCGGACACCGGGGAGCTGTTTTTT.

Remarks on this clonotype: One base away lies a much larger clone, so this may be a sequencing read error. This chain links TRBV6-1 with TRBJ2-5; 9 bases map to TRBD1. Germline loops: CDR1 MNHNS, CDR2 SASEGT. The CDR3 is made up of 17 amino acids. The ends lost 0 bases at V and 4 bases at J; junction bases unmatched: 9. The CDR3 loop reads CASSEARTGGIGETQYF. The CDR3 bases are TGTGCCAGCAGTGAAGCTCGCACAGGGGGCATCGGAGAGACCCAGTACTTC.

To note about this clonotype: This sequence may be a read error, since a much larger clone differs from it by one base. CDR3 residues: CSSGGTGGDEQYF. Here the CDR3 DNA reads TGCTCCAGCGGGGGGACAGGGGGTGACGAGCAGTACTTC. The rearrangement joins TRBV4-1 to TRBJ2-7, with 11 bases that match TRBD1. The germline gives CDR1 MGHRA, CDR2 YSYEKL. The CDR3 is 13 residues long.

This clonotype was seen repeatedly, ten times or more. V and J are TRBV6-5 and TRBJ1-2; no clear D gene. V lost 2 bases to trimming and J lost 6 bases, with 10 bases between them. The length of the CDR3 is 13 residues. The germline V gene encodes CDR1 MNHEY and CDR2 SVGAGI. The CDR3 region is CASSYTGNDGYTF. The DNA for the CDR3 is TGTGCCAGCAGTTACACCGGCAACGATGGCTACACCTTC.

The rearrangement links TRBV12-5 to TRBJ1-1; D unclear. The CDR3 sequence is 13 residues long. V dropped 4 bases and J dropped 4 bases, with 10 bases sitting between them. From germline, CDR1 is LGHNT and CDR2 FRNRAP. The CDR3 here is CASGSSMSTEAFF. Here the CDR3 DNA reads TGTGCTAGTGGTTCCAGCATGAGCACTGAAGCTTTCTTT. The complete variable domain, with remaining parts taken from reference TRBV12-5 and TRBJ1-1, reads DARVTQTPRHKVTEMGQEVTMRCQPILGHNTVFWYRQTMMQGLELLAYFRNRAPLDDSGMPKDRFSAEMPDATLATLKIQPSEPRDSAVYFCASGSSMSTEAFFGQGTRLTVV.

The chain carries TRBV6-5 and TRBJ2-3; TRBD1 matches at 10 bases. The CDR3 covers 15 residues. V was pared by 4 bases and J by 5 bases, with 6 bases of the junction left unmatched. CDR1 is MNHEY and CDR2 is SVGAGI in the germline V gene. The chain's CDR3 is CASSSGTGDKDTQYF. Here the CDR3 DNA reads TGTGCCAGCAGTTCTGGGACAGGGGACAAAGATACGCAGTATTTT.

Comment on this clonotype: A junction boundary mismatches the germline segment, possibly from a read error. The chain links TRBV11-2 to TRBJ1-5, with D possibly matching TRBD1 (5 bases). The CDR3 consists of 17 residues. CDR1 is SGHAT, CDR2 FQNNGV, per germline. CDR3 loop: CASSLDRDENRNQPQHF. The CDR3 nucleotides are TGTGCCAGCAGCTTAGACAGGGATGAAAACAGAAATCAGCCTCAGCATTTT.

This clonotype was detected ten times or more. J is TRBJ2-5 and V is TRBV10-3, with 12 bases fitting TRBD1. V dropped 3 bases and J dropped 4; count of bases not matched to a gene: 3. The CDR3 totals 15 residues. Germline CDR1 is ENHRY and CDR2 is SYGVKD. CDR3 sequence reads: CAISEGTGGLETQYF. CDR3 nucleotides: TGTGCCATCAGTGAAGGGACAGGGGGCTTAGAGACCCAGTACTTC.

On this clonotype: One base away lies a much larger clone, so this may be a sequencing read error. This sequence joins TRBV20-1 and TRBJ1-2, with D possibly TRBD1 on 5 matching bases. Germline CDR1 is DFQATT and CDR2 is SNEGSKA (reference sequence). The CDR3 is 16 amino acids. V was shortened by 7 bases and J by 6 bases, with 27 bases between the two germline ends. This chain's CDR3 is CSVPKQGGNVWDGYTF. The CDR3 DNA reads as TGCAGTGTCCCAAAGCAGGGAGGAAACGTATGGGATGGCTACACCTTC.

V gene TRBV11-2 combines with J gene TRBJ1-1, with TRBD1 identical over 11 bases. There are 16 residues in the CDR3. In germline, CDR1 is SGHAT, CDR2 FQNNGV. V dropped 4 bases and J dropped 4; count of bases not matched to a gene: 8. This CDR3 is CASSYASGTGGTEAFF. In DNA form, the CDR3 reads TGTGCCAGCAGCTACGCCTCCGGGACAGGGGGCACTGAAGCTTTCTTT. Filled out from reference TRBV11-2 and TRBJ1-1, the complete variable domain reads EAGVAQSPRYKIIEKRQSVAFWCNPISGHATLYWYQQILGQGPKLLIQFQNNGVVDDSQLPKDRFSAERLKGVDSTLKIQPAKLEDSAVYLCASSYASGTGGTEAFFGQGTRLTVV.

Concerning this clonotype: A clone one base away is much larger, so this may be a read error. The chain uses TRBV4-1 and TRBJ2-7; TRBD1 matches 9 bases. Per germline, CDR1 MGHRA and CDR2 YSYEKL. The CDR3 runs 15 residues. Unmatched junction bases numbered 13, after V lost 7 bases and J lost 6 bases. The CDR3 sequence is CASNPSTGGFIEQYF. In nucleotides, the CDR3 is TGCGCCAGCAACCCCTCGACAGGGGGATTTATCGAGCAGTACTTC.

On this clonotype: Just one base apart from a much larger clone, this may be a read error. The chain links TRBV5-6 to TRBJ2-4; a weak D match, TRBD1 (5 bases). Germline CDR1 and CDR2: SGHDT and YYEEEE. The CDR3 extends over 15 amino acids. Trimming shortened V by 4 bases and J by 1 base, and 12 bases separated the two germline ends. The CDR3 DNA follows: TGTGCCAGCAGCGCGCGGCACAGGGCCAAAAACATTCAGTACTTC. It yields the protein CASSARHRAKNIQYF.